This T cell receptor (beta chain) was recorded in a study of response to subunit inactivated influenza vaccine. Overall study findings and caveats: Only a handful of new T cells, the authors suggested, are recruited with each seasonal influenza vaccination.

A remark on this clonotype: Its specificity is not known.

TCRdb independently ran MiXCR on the RT-PCR reads; one entry per CDR3 protein. The sample has 700,000 to 900,000 distinct CDR3 sequences, about 20% seen once. Specimen: PBMCs from blood, collected roughly 5 days after vaccination. The receptor was isolated from a man aged 50-59 years who received an inactivated influenza vaccine.

The CDR3 protein is CASSPPTGGLYEQYF. In nucleotides, the CDR3 is TGTGCCAGCTCACCCCCGACAGGGGGCTTATACGAGCAGTACTTC. The rearrangement uses TRBV18 and TRBJ2-7; 10 bases align to TRBD1. The CDR3 runs to 15 residues. Germline V gene sequence: CDR1 KGHSH, CDR2 LQKENI. Germline trimming cut 3 bases from V and 4 bases from J; bases unmatched to any gene: 6. The full variable domain, in which reference TRBV18 and TRBJ2-7 provide the parts outside the CDR3, is NAGVMQNPRHLVRRRGQEARLRCSPMKGHSHVYWYRQLPEEGLKFMVYLQKENIIDESGMPKERFSAEFPKEGPSILRIQQVVRGDSAAYFCASSPPTGGLYEQYFGPGTRLTVT.